Below are 2 T cell receptor beta chains sequenced from a single sample in a study of blood T cell repertoires in COVID-19. Assay used: immunoSEQ multiplex PCR; TCRdb lists only in-frame clones, some missing. This table has 150,000 to 200,000 clones, approximately 92% appearing once. The sample comprised peripheral blood. These TCRs come from a woman between 45 and 60 years old with acute or convalescent COVID-19.

This chain links TRBV9 with TRBJ1-1; D possibly corresponds to TRBD1 (5 bases). CDR1 SGDLS and CDR2 YYNGEE come from the germline V gene. The length of the CDR3 is 13 residues. V was trimmed by 4 bases and J by 7 bases, leaving 14 bases between them. The CDR3 loop reads CASSLGHDNEAFF. DNA for the CDR3: TGTGCCAGCAGCTTAGGACACGACAATGAAGCTTTCTTT.

A word on this clone: The sample has other DNA sequences that encode this CDR3 too. The V gene is TRBV7-9, the J gene TRBJ2-1; no firm D call. V gave up 4 bases and J gave up 6 bases, with 7 bases separating them. The CDR3 loop spans 12 amino acids. The germline V gene has CDR1 SEHNR and CDR2 FQNEAQ (reference sequence). The CDR3 loop reads CASSSVPNEQFF. The CDR3 region has the DNA TGTGCCAGCAGCTCCGTCCCCAATGAGCAGTTCTTC.